This T cell receptor beta chain stems from a study of T cells in localized non-small cell lung cancer. Overall study results and limits: With higher T cell density in blood came longer overall survival.

Germline V CDR1 and CDR2: SGHTA, FQGNSA. The V end was cut by 4 bases, the J end by 2 bases, with 15 bases between. CDR3 length equals 16 residues. Method: immunoSEQ multiplex PCR; TCRdb's copy keeps in-frame clones and lacks some. The table records under 60,000 clones, approximately 90% of them present only once. A remark on this clone: Its target is not known.

The source of this sequence is a male donor older than 55 with stage III squamous cell lung carcinoma. The chain uses TRBV7-2 and TRBJ2-1; D call uncertain. Sequences were derived from peripheral blood, sampled before any cancer treatment. The CDR3 sequence: CASSSSPIFPYNEQFF. The DNA for the CDR3 is TGTGCCAGCAGCTCGAGTCCTATTTTCCCCTACAATGAGCAGTTCTTC.